The 30 T cell receptor beta chains below all came from one sample that was sequenced in a study of blood T cell repertoires in COVID-19. Generated by immunoSEQ multiplex PCR, the TCRdb table keeps only in-frame clones and is missing some. The sample comprises about 300,000 clones, about nine tenths of which are singletons, and over 3.5% rests with the top ten. The sequenced sample was PBMCs or T cells enriched from blood (not recorded which). Every receptor here comes from a man aged 30 to 45 who had recovered from COVID-19.

The CDR3 DNA follows: TGTGCCAGCAGCCCGGCTCAGGGGTACAATGAGCAGTTCTTC. Its translation is CASSPAQGYNEQFF. The chain has TRBV9 and TRBJ2-1, with D tentatively TRBD1 (6 bases). Germline lookup yields CDR1 SGDLS and CDR2 YYNGEE. V shed 4 bases and J shed 4 bases, with 12 bases lying between them. The CDR3 length is 14 residues.

This clone was detected only once. This sequence joins TRBV7-9 and TRBJ2-4, with D possibly being TRBD2 (6 bases). Germline assignment: CDR1 SEHNR and CDR2 FQNEAQ (reference sequence). CDR3 length: 16 residues. Trimming removed 4 bases from V and 0 bases from J, with 13 bases in between. The CDR3 loop reads CASSSASGLAKNIQYF. CDR3 DNA: TGTGCCAGCAGCTCGGCGAGCGGGTTAGCCAAAAACATTCAGTACTTC.

The V gene is TRBV28, the J gene TRBJ1-2; D is perhaps TRBD1 (5 bases). The germline V gene has CDR1 MDHEN and CDR2 SYDVKM. The V gene lost 11 bases and the J gene lost 7 bases, with 8 bases spanning the gap. This CDR3 has 9 amino acids. In DNA, the CDR3 is TGTGCCGCGGGGGGTGGCTACACCTTC. Translating it yields CAAGGGYTF.

V is TRBV28 and J is TRBJ2-2; D not certain. The CDR3 totals 13 residues. V was shortened by 7 bases and J by 0 bases, with 6 bases between the two germline ends. The germline CDR1 and CDR2 sequences are MDHEN and SYDVKM. The CDR3 nucleotides read TGTGCCAGCATCGTCGCGAACACCGGGGAGCTGTTTTTT. Amino acids: CASIVANTGELFF.

This clone was found a few times. The J gene is TRBJ1-5, the V gene TRBV7-2; 9 bases are a match to TRBD1. V was pared by 1 base and J by 5 bases, with 3 bases of the junction left unmatched. CDR3 length equals 15 residues. Germline V gene lookup returns CDR1 SGHTA and CDR2 FQGNSA. For the CDR3, the DNA is TGTGCCAGCAGCTTAGAACAGGGGGCGCATCAGCCCCAGCATTTT. This translates into CASSLEQGAHQPQHF.

The chain has TRBV2 and TRBJ1-5; D not resolved. Trimming stripped 1 base from V and 0 bases from J, with 10 bases between. The CDR3 is 16 residues long. CDR1 is SNHLY, CDR2 FYNNEI, per germline. The CDR3 sequence is CASSEGYSFSNQPQHF. CDR3 DNA sequence: TGTGCCAGCAGTGAAGGTTACAGTTTTAGCAATCAGCCCCAGCATTTT.

This chain uses TRBV30 with TRBJ2-3, with D unclear. CDR1 and CDR2 from the germline V gene are GTSNPN and SVGIG (reference sequence). The CDR3 has 12 amino acids. The V end was cut by 3 bases, the J end by 2 bases, with 6 bases between. The CDR3 is CAWSTNTDTQYF. The DNA of the CDR3 is TGTGCCTGGAGCACTAACACAGATACGCAGTATTTT.

The rearrangement uses TRBV6-6 and TRBJ1-5; TRBD1 matches 10 bases. The CDR3 is 16 residues long. V lost 4 bases and J lost 2; bases outside the gene matches: 5. Germline V gives CDR1 MNHNY, CDR2 SVGAGI (reference sequence). The CDR3 here is CASSSFGQGGNQPQHF. In DNA form, the CDR3 reads TGTGCCAGCAGTTCCTTCGGACAGGGGGGCAATCAGCCCCAGCATTTT.

The V gene is TRBV11-3, the J gene TRBJ2-5; 10 bases are a match to TRBD1. This CDR3 has 14 residues. The V gene end was trimmed by 5 bases and the J gene end by 5 bases; junction bases not matched to a gene: 5. Germline assignment: CDR1 SGHNT and CDR2 YENEEA. This chain's CDR3 is CASSKGQGMETQYF. In nucleotides, the CDR3 is TGTGCCAGCAGCAAGGGACAGGGGATGGAGACCCAGTACTTC.

Here the CDR3 DNA reads TGTGCCAGCAGCCCCTCGCCTGGGAGCGGGGCCAACGTCCTGACTTTC. This codes for CASSPSPGSGANVLTF. The chain links TRBV28 to TRBJ2-6, with D perhaps TRBD2 (5 bases). This CDR3 spans 16 amino acids. Germline values: CDR1 MDHEN, CDR2 SYDVKM. V was shortened by 6 bases and J by 4 bases, with 16 bases between the two germline ends.

This clone was observed once. The chain employs TRBV30 and TRBJ2-3; the match to TRBD1 covers 8 bases. CDR3 length: 12 residues. CDR1 is GTSNPN and CDR2 is SVGIG in the germline V gene (reference sequence). Trimming at V came to 2 bases and at J to 12 bases, leaving 7 bases not matched to a gene. CDR3 DNA: TGTGCCTGGAGTCCGGACAGGGCTATTCAGTATTTT. Translating it yields CAWSPDRAIQYF. The complete variable domain, with remaining parts taken from reference TRBV30 and TRBJ2-3, reads SQTIHQWPATLVQPVGSPLSLECTVEGTSNPNLYWYRQAAGRGLQLLFYSVGIGQISSEVPQNLSASRPQDRQFILSSKKLLLSDSGFYLCAWSPDRAIQYFGPGTRLTVL.

This clone was recorded only once. The sample has other DNA sequences that encode this CDR3 too. This chain connects TRBV7-9 to TRBJ2-2; D is unclear. The V end was cut by 1 base, the J end by 4 bases, with 4 bases between. CDR1 and CDR2 (germline): SEHNR, FQNEAQ (reference sequence). The CDR3 extends over 13 amino acids. This chain's CDR3 is CASSLGGTGELFF. CDR3 bases: TGTGCCAGCAGCTTAGGCGGCACCGGGGAGCTGTTTTTT.

V usage is TRBV5-1 and J usage is TRBJ2-5, with D perhaps TRBD1 (5 bases). The germline gives CDR1 SGHRS, CDR2 YFSETQ. V shed 0 bases and J shed 2 bases, with 11 bases lying between them. The CDR3 has 15 residues. DNA of the CDR3: TGCGCCAGCAGCTTGGCTGGGGCTCCACAAGAGACCCAGTACTTC. Encoded protein: CASSLAGAPQETQYF.

V gene TRBV18 combines with J gene TRBJ1-6, with TRBD1 matching 7 bases. With 4 bases clipped from V and 7 bases from J, the junction kept 1 base outside the gene matches. CDR1 and CDR2 from the germline V gene are KGHSH and LQKENI. The CDR3 has 13 amino acids. In DNA, the CDR3 is TGTGCCAGCTCACAGGGGGCAAATTCACCCCTCCACTTT. The encoded protein is CASSQGANSPLHF.

The rearrangement joins TRBV19 to TRBJ2-7; 10 bases are shared with TRBD1. Trimming at V came to 6 bases and at J to 5 bases, leaving 4 bases not matched to a gene. The CDR3 spans 13 residues. Germline CDR1 reads LNHDA; CDR2 reads SQIVND (reference sequence). The DNA for the CDR3 is TGTGCCAGTAGAGGGGACAGGGGTCACGAGCAGTACTTC. Encoded protein: CASRGDRGHEQYF.

This clone was recorded many times. CDR3 coding DNA: TGTGCCAGCAGTGAGACTAGCGGGAGCTCCGGGGAGCTGTTTTTT. It specifies CASSETSGSSGELFF. The chain links TRBV6-4 to TRBJ2-2, with 12 bases matching TRBD2. V dropped 3 bases and J dropped 6; count of bases not matched to a gene: 2. The CDR3 consists of 15 residues. Germline V lookup: CDR1 MRHNA, CDR2 SNTAGT.

The chain couples TRBV14 to TRBJ1-2; TRBD1 aligns across 7 bases. There are 13 residues in the CDR3. CDR1 is SGHDN, CDR2 FVKESK, per germline. V dropped 3 bases and J dropped 8; count of bases not matched to a gene: 6. For the CDR3, the DNA is TGTGCCAGCAGCCAGACCGGGACAGCCGGCTACACCTTC. Protein product: CASSQTGTAGYTF.

The chain joins TRBV30 to TRBJ2-7; tentative D call: TRBD2 (5 bases). Germline V lookup: CDR1 GTSNPN, CDR2 SVGIG (reference sequence). V lost 2 bases and J lost 5, with 7 bases in between. This CDR3 spans 11 amino acids. CDR3 in DNA: TGTGCCTGGAGTCGAGGGAACGAGCAGTACTTC. Its translation: CAWSRGNEQYF. The complete variable domain, with remaining parts taken from reference TRBV30 and TRBJ2-7, reads SQTIHQWPATLVQPVGSPLSLECTVEGTSNPNLYWYRQAAGRGLQLLFYSVGIGQISSEVPQNLSASRPQDRQFILSSKKLLLSDSGFYLCAWSRGNEQYFGPGTRLTVT.

The rearrangement links TRBV7-2 to TRBJ2-7; 9 nucleotides agree with TRBD2. Germline V gene sequence: CDR1 SGHTA, CDR2 FQGNSA. The J segment lost 5 bases and the V segment lost 3 bases, leaving 5 bases of the junction unmatched. The CDR3 consists of 14 residues. The CDR3 here is CASSFLAGIHEQYF. The CDR3 nucleotides read TGTGCCAGCAGCTTTCTAGCGGGAATCCACGAGCAGTACTTC.

The chain has TRBV11-2 and TRBJ2-2, with 7 bases that match TRBD2. CDR3 length: 15 amino acids. Germline V gives CDR1 SGHAT, CDR2 FQNNGV. Losses at the gene ends were 5 bases for V and 3 bases for J; bases not matched to a gene: 6. CDR3 DNA sequence: TGTGCCAGCAGCCTGCGCGGGGGTGACACCGGGGAGCTGTTTTTT. It specifies CASSLRGGDTGELFF.

V and J are TRBV4-2 and TRBJ2-1, with TRBD2 as a possible D gene (6 bases). The CDR3 is 16 residues long. CDR1 and CDR2 (germline): LGHNA, YNFKEQ. V was pared by 0 bases and J by 10 bases, with 19 bases between. The CDR3 DNA follows: TGTGCCAGCAGCCAAGATCCAGGGAGTGGCGGGGCGGAGCAGTTCTTC. Its protein is CASSQDPGSGGAEQFF.

The chain has TRBV30 and TRBJ1-3, with a possible D match to TRBD1 (6 bases). CDR3 length equals 14 residues. The V gene lost 5 bases and the J gene lost 0 bases, with 11 bases spanning the gap. The germline V gene has CDR1 GTSNPN and CDR2 SVGIG (reference sequence). The CDR3 nucleotides read TGTGCCTGGGGACAGTGGGACTCTGGAAACACCATATATTTT. Encoded protein: CAWGQWDSGNTIYF.

V and J are TRBV7-9 and TRBJ1-2; 9 bases are shared with TRBD1. This CDR3 is built from 15 residues. CDR1 SEHNR and CDR2 FQNEAQ come from the germline V gene (reference sequence). The V and J ends lost 5 bases and 8 bases, in that order; junction bases with no gene match: 12. CDR3 amino acids: CASSPRWGQGRGYTF. Here the CDR3 DNA reads TGTGCCAGCAGCCCTCGGTGGGGACAGGGCAGGGGCTACACCTTC.

V usage is TRBV10-3 and J usage is TRBJ2-7, with a possible D match to TRBD2 (5 bases). The length of the CDR3 is 13 residues. Germline V CDR1 and CDR2: ENHRY, SYGVKD. V was clipped by 7 bases and J by 5 bases, with 15 bases between them. The CDR3 nucleotides read TGTGCCATCAAGGGCGGCGGAGGCGACGAGCAGTACTTC. Amino acid sequence: CAIKGGGGDEQYF.

The chain employs TRBV27 and TRBJ1-1; D call uncertain. CDR1 and CDR2 (germline): MNHEY, SMNVEV (reference sequence). Deletions cut 5 bases from V and 1 base from J, with 8 bases between. This CDR3 region has 13 residues. CDR3 amino acids: CASSNRENTEAFF. For the CDR3, the DNA is TGTGCCAGCAGTAACCGAGAGAACACTGAAGCTTTCTTT.

This chain joins TRBV27 and TRBJ1-2; D is possibly TRBD1 (6 bases). Germline CDR1 and CDR2: MNHEY and SMNVEV (reference sequence). The CDR3 is 15 amino acids. With 5 bases removed from V and 4 bases from J, the gap between germline ends came to 17 bases. The chain's CDR3 is CASSDRSQGRYGYTF. CDR3 in DNA: TGTGCCAGCAGTGACCGATCACAGGGACGCTATGGCTACACCTTC.

This chain joins TRBV7-6 and TRBJ2-2, with TRBD2 matching over 11 bases. The CDR3 has 15 amino acids. Losses at the gene ends were 5 bases for V and 5 bases for J; bases not matched to a gene: 4. Germline CDR1 and CDR2: SGHVS and FNYEAQ. In nucleotides, the CDR3 is TGTGCCAGCAGCAAACTAGCGGGAGCGACCGGGGAGCTGTTTTTT. The encoded protein is CASSKLAGATGELFF.

This chain links TRBV5-1 with TRBJ2-1; perhaps TRBD1 as D (5 bases). The V and J ends lost 1 base and 12 bases respectively, with 8 bases between them. The germline CDR1 and CDR2 sequences are SGHRS and YFSETQ. The CDR3 sequence is 11 residues long. The CDR3 sequence is CASSLRGSQFF. CDR3 coding DNA: TGCGCCAGCAGCTTGAGGGGTTCGCAGTTCTTC.

The chain employs TRBV2 and TRBJ2-5; 11 nucleotides align to TRBD1. The junction had 2 bases not matched to a gene; V was cut back by 4 bases and J by 1 base. This CDR3 has 15 residues. Germline loops: CDR1 SNHLY, CDR2 FYNNEI. CDR3 amino acids: CASSAGQGVQETQYF. For the CDR3, the DNA is TGTGCCAGCAGTGCGGGACAGGGGGTCCAAGAGACCCAGTACTTC.

V is TRBV19 and J is TRBJ2-7; TRBD2 matches 7 bases. J gave up 2 bases and V 6 bases, and 4 bases lay outside the gene matches. The germline V gene encodes CDR1 LNHDA and CDR2 SQIVND (reference sequence). The CDR3 sequence is 13 residues long. CDR3 in amino acids: CASRQAGTYEQYF. CDR3 DNA sequence: TGTGCCAGTAGGCAAGCGGGGACCTACGAGCAGTACTTC.